This T cell receptor beta chain was captured by sequencing in a study of blood T cell repertoires in COVID-19. Study-level information: Acute and convalescent COVID-19 specimens originated in the United States, Italy and Spain.

This CDR3 comprises 15 residues. Germline values: CDR1 SGDLS, CDR2 YYNGEE. The ends lost 0 bases at V and 3 bases at J; junction bases unmatched: 2. Profiling relied on immunoSEQ multiplex PCR, and the TCRdb table lists in-frame clones only, not all of them. The table includes 400,000 to 550,000 clones, roughly 89% detected once. A word on this clone: Other DNA sequences of this sample code for an identical CDR3.

The V and J genes are TRBV9 and TRBJ2-7; TRBD1 matches 11 bases. This clonotype was sampled from a woman younger than 45 with acute or convalescent COVID-19. Material: peripheral blood. As DNA, the CDR3 is TGTGCCAGCAGCGTAGGGGACAGGGGGAACTACGAGCAGTACTTC. As protein: CASSVGDRGNYEQYF.